This T cell receptor beta chain was recorded in a study of OX40 agonist ivuxolimab in advanced cancers. Overall study: Three individuals attained partial responses, comprising one hepatocellular carcinoma case and two cutaneous melanoma cases. Study-level findings and limits: There were also nonresponders showing low normalized T-cell clonal expansion.

This clone was seen just once. Its antigen is still unknown. TCRdb's copy holds only in-frame clones and misses some; the assay was immunoSEQ multiplex PCR. The table includes 25,000 to 30,000 clones, around 81% detected once. The sequence came from an adult with an advanced solid tumor such as melanoma, head and neck, liver or kidney cancer. The sample in question was CD4+ or CD8+ T cells sorted from blood, obtained in a trial of the OX40 agonist ivuxolimab.

CDR3 nucleotides: TGTGCCAGCAGCCCCCGGGACAGGCTCTACTCTGGGGCCAACGTCCTGACTTTC. Residues: CASSPRDRLYSGANVLTF. The chain combines TRBV7-2 with TRBJ2-6; TRBD1 aligns across 8 bases. The CDR3 is made up of 18 amino acids. Per germline, CDR1 SGHTA and CDR2 FQGNSA. The junction had 9 bases not matched to a gene; V was cut back by 5 bases and J by 0 bases.